The present TCR beta chain was sequenced within a study of T cell responses to AZD1222 COVID-19 vaccine. Findings and limits, study-wide: Unmutated variant regions are reportedly the target of nearly half of TCRs that are spike-specific. Increased Spike-specific TCR breadth and depth were observed after two AZD1222 doses. Donors skewed white British and female; clonal diversity was possibly underestimated.

CDR1 is GTSNPN and CDR2 is SVGIG in the germline V gene (reference sequence). The CDR3 totals 11 residues. V shed 3 bases and J shed 6 bases, with 8 bases lying between them. This clone turned up a few times. The antigen is unknown. Assay: immunoSEQ multiplex PCR; the TCRdb copy retains only in-frame clones and omits some. The data contain about 200,000 clones, roughly 94% of them singletons. The chain is built from TRBV30 and TRBJ1-1, with TRBD1 as a possible D gene (6 bases). Sequencing was performed on peripheral blood, taken 28 days after the second dose of the MenACWY control vaccine. The source of this sequence is an adult who received the MenACWY meningococcal vaccine as a control. The CDR3 sequence is CAWSGQSEAFF. CDR3 DNA sequence: TGTGCCTGGAGCGGACAGTCTGAAGCTTTCTTT.